The 16 T cell receptor beta chains in this list originate from one sample, sequenced in a study of breast tumors, draining lymph nodes, adjacent tissues. Breast cancer patients provided tissue from their axillary draining lymph nodes. MiXCR, applied by TCRdb to the multiplex PCR reads, yields one record per CDR3 protein. The sample contains about 230,000 distinct CDR3 sequences, roughly 32% of which appear only once. Material: axillary lymph node tissue. Receptor source: a female donor with breast cancer. Some clones in this sample may be carry-over from other donors' samples.

This clonotype was picked up many times. V and J are TRBV10-2 and TRBJ2-7, with 7 bases aligning to TRBD2. J was trimmed by 3 bases and V by 7 bases; bases with no gene match: 24. The CDR3 runs to 19 residues. Germline CDR1 reads WSHSY; CDR2 reads SAAADI. CDR3 bases: TGCGCCAGCACCTCCCCTTTGGGGGGAGGGCCGAGGGGAGGCTACGAGCAGTACTTC. Translated: CASTSPLGGGPRGGYEQYF.

This clonotype was picked up many times. This CDR3 reads CASSADVSYGYTF. The CDR3 bases are TGTGCCAGCAGTGCGGACGTATCCTATGGCTACACCTTC. The rearrangement joins TRBV2 to TRBJ1-2; D is ambiguous. Per germline, CDR1 SNHLY and CDR2 FYNNEI. The CDR3 totals 13 residues. Between the trimmed V and J ends, which lost 4 bases and 4 bases, there was a span of 10 bases.

This clonotype was picked up many times. The genes are TRBV5-1 and TRBJ1-4; D gene ambiguous. Trimming removed 1 base from V and 8 bases from J, with 12 bases in between. Looked up from germline, CDR1 is SGHRS and CDR2 is YFSETQ. CDR3 length: 14 residues. The CDR3 bases are TGCGCCAGCAGCTTGACGGAGCGAAAGGAAAAACTGTTTTTT. Encoded protein: CASSLTERKEKLFF.

This clonotype was seen repeatedly, ten times or more. V usage is TRBV18 and J usage is TRBJ2-7, with 13 bases fitting TRBD2. Trimming at V came to 3 bases and at J to 9 bases, leaving 8 bases not matched to a gene. Germline V gene sequence: CDR1 KGHSH, CDR2 LQKENI. The CDR3 loop spans 15 amino acids. The CDR3 region has the DNA TGTGCCAGCTCACCGGGACTAGCGGGACTATTTACGCAGTACTTC. It specifies CASSPGLAGLFTQYF.

A note on this clonotype: Because the CDR3 is missing its conserved closing phenylalanine or tryptophan, this is likely a read error. The chain has TRBV7-2 and TRBJ2-7; TRBD2 is a possible D gene (5 bases). Germline CDR1 is SGHTA and CDR2 is FQGNSA. The CDR3 has 12 residues. CDR3 sequence reads: CVSSLRLNEQYL. The CDR3 bases are TGTGTCAGCAGCCTGAGACTAAACGAGCAGTACCTC.

This clonotype was recorded at least ten times. The CDR3 DNA is TGTGCCAGCGCGTTCAGGGCGAACACCGGGGAGCTGTTTTTT. Its translation is CASAFRANTGELFF. The gene calls are TRBV9 and TRBJ2-2; D perhaps matches TRBD1 (5 bases). CDR3 length: 14 residues. Germline CDR1 reads SGDLS; CDR2 reads YYNGEE. The V end was cut by 7 bases, the J end by 0 bases, with 10 bases between.

The table lists this clonotype with a count of one. The CDR3 does not close with the conserved phenylalanine or tryptophan, likely indicating a read error. This chain connects TRBV7-2 to TRBJ2-1; no firm D call. The CDR3 spans 13 residues. Per the germline V gene, CDR1 is SGHTA and CDR2 is FQGNSA. The CDR3 coding sequence is TGTGCCGGCAGCCTTAGCTCCTACAATGAGCAGTTCTCC. Translation: CAGSLSSYNEQFS.

This clonotype showed up many times. This sequence joins TRBV29-1 and TRBJ1-2; D is ambiguous. V was trimmed by 5 bases and J by 0 bases, leaving 4 bases between them. The CDR3 contains 11 residues. From germline, CDR1 is SQVTM and CDR2 ANQGSEA. DNA for the CDR3: TGCAGCGTTCGGACTAACTATGGCTACACCTTC. It specifies CSVRTNYGYTF.

This clonotype was seen at least ten times. This sequence joins TRBV7-8 and TRBJ2-7; 11 bases agree with TRBD2. V dropped 7 bases and J dropped 1; count of bases not matched to a gene: 3. Germline lookup yields CDR1 SGHVS and CDR2 FQNEAQ. The CDR3 runs to 14 residues. The DNA for the CDR3 is TGTGCCAGCACCAGGACTAGCGGGTCCTACGAGCAGTACTTC. Protein sequence: CASTRTSGSYEQYF.

This clonotype was counted at least ten times. The V call is TRBV5-1, the J call TRBJ2-7, with 11 bases matching TRBD2. The CDR3 covers 15 residues. Germline trimming cut 3 bases from V and 5 bases from J; bases unmatched to any gene: 7. Germline-derived CDR1 and CDR2 are SGHRS and YFSETQ. This chain's CDR3 is CASSYLSGRADEQYF. The CDR3 coding sequence is TGCGCCAGCAGCTACCTTAGCGGGAGGGCCGACGAGCAGTACTTC.

This clonotype was found many times. The chain couples TRBV7-9 to TRBJ2-7, with TRBD2 matching 11 bases. The CDR3 runs to 15 residues. V shed 5 bases and J 3 bases; nucleotides not matched to a gene: 6. Germline V CDR1 and CDR2: SEHNR, FQNEAQ (reference sequence). The CDR3 nucleotides are TGTGCCAGCAGCCGTAGCGGGAGGGCCTTCTACGAGCAGTACTTC. This codes for CASSRSGRAFYEQYF.

This clonotype came up many times. This clone may be a read error of a much larger clone one base away. No DNA is shown, since the ends of the CDR3 on it are uncertain; the CDR3 is the one TCRdb lists. The V and J genes are TRBV20-1 and TRBJ1-2. Per germline, CDR1 DFQATT and CDR2 SNEGSKA (reference sequence). The CDR3 extends over 12 residues, inclusive of both ends. The CDR3 protein is CSAQPVAYGSTF.

This clonotype came up many times. The rearrangement joins TRBV15 to TRBJ1-2; D may be TRBD1 (6 bases). V lost 5 bases and J 4 bases, leaving 20 bases between the germline ends. This CDR3 comprises 16 residues. The V gene's germline CDR1 is LNHNV and CDR2 YYDKDF (reference sequence). CDR3 in amino acids: CATSGESTGPVYGYTF. DNA of the CDR3: TGTGCCACCAGCGGGGAATCGACAGGCCCCGTCTATGGCTACACCTTC. Using reference TRBV15 and TRBJ1-2 for the parts outside the CDR3, the full variable domain is DAMVIQNPRYQVTQFGKPVTLSCSQTLNHNVMYWYQQKSSQAPKLLFHYYDKDFNNEADTPDNFQSRRPNTSFCFLDIRSPGLGDTAMYLCATSGESTGPVYGYTFGSGTRLTVV.

As to this clonotype: This may be a read error: a much more frequent sequence differs by one nucleotide. This rearrangement joins TRBV6-1 to TRBJ1-2; D is uncertain. Germline V CDR1 and CDR2: MNHNS, SASEGT. This CDR3 is built from 12 residues. The CDR3 nucleotides are TGTGCCAGCAGTGGCTCCTACTTTGGCCACACCTTC. This translates into CASSGSYFGHTF.

This rearrangement joins TRBV2 to TRBJ2-6, with a weak D call TRBD2 (5 bases). V shed 1 base and J shed 3 bases, with 10 bases lying between them. The CDR3 runs 16 residues. Germline V gives CDR1 SNHLY, CDR2 FYNNEI. The CDR3: CASSEGERHGANVLTF. The CDR3 DNA reads as TGTGCCAGCAGTGAAGGGGAGCGGCATGGGGCCAACGTCCTGACTTTC.

There are many counts of this clonotype. The chain employs TRBV12-3 or TRBV12-4 and TRBJ2-5; perhaps TRBD2 as D (6 bases). V was shortened by 1 base and J by 4 bases, with 10 bases between the two germline ends. CDR3 size: 14 residues. DNA for the CDR3: TGTGCCAGCAGTTTAGGGAGGGTGGGAGAGACCCAGTACTTC. Translated, it gives CASSLGRVGETQYF.